The entry below gives a single T cell receptor (beta chain) sequence along with its context. Its antigen is not identified. TCRdb independently ran MiXCR on the 5' RACE reads; one entry per CDR3 protein. The sample holds about 630,000 distinct CDR3 sequences, 9% to 15% seen once. CDR3 length equals 13 residues. The V and J ends lost 8 bases and 2 bases, in that order; junction bases with no gene match: 6. Germline V gene sequence: CDR1 MNHNS, CDR2 SASEGT. This specimen comes from a study of T cells after yellow fever vaccination. Findings of the study overall: A minor fraction of clonotypes spanned both CD4 and CD8 compartments. FACS-sorted repertoires might harbor abundant contaminating clonotypes from the bulk population.

This clonotype originated in a man under 40 who received the YFV17D yellow fever vaccine. The specimen comprised PBMCs, sampled on the day of the yellow fever booster vaccination. The chain uses TRBV6-1 and TRBJ2-7; TRBD1 aligns across 7 bases. CDR3 sequence reads: CASGRGYTYEQYF. In nucleotides, the CDR3 is TGTGCCAGCGGCAGGGGGTACACCTACGAGCAGTACTTC.